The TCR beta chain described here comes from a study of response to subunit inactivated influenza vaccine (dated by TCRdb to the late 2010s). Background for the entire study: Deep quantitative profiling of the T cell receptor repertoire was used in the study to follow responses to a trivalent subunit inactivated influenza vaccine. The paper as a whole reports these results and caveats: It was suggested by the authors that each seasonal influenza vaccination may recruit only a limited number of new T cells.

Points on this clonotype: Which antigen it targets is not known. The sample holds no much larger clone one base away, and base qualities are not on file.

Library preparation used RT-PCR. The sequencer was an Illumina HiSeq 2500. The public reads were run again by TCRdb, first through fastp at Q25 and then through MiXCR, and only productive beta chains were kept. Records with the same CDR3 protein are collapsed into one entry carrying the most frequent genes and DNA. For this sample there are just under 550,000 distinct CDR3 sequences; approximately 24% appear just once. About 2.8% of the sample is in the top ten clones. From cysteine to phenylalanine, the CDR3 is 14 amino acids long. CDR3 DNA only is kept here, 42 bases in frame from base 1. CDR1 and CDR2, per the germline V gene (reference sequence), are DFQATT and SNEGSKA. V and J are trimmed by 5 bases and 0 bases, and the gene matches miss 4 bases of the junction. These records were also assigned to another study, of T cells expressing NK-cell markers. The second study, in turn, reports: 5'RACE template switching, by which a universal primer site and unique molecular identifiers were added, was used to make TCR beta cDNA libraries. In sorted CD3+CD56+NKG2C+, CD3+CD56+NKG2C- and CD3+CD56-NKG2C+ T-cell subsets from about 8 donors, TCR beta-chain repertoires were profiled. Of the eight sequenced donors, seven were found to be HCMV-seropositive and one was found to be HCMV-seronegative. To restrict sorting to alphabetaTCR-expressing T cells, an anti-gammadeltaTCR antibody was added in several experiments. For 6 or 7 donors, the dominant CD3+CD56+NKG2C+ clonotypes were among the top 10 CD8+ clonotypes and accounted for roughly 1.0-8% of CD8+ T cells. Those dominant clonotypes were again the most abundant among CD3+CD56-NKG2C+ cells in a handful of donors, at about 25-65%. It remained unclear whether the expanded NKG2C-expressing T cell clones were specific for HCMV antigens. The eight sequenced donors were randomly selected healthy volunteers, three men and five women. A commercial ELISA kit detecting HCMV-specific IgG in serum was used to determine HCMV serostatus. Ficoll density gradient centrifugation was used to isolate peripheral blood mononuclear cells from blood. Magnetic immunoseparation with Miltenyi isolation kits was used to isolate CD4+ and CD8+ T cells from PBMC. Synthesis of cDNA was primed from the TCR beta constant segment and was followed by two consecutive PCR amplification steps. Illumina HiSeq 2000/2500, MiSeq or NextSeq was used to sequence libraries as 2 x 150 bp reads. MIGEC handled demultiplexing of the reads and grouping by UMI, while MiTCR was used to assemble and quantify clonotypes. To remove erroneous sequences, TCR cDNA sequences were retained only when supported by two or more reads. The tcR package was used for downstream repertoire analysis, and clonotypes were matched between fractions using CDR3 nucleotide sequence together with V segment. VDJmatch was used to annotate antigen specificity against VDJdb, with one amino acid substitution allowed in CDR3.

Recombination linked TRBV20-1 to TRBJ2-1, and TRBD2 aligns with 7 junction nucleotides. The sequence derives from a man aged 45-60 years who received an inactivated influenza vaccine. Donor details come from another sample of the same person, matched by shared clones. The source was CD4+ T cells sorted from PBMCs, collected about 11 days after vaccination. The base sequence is TGCAGTGCTGAAAGCGGGAACTCCTACAATGAGCAGTTCTTC. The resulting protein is CSAESGNSYNEQFF.